The text below deals with one T cell receptor beta chain. What it binds is not known. This same CDR3 is encoded by further DNA sequences in the sample. Profiling relied on immunoSEQ multiplex PCR, and the TCRdb table lists in-frame clones only, not all of them. The repertoire holds more than 25,000 clones, with over 60% as singletons. The sample originates from a study of radiotherapy plus CTLA-4 blockade in lung cancer. Looking at the study overall: Of the patients, about 19% showed objective responses and around 34% attained disease control. The study's findings and limits: Clones of tumor-derived TCRs expanded in blood after radiotherapy plus ipilimumab.

Germline V gene data show CDR1 as SGDLS and CDR2 as YYNGEE. This CDR3 region has 14 residues. V lost 2 bases and J lost 6, with 11 bases in between. CTLA-4 blockade using ipilimumab, together with focal radiation, was received by patients with chemo-refractory metastatic non-small-cell lung cancer. The TCR sequence derives from a human donor with non-small cell lung cancer that progressed on radiotherapy plus ipilimumab. V usage is TRBV9 and J usage is TRBJ2-2, with D perhaps matching TRBD1 (6 bases). This material consisted of peripheral blood, taken from a patient treated with radiotherapy plus ipilimumab. The CDR3 spells CASSVGGQAGELFF. The CDR3, as DNA: TGTGCCAGCAGCGTTGGGGGCCAGGCCGGGGAGCTGTTTTTT. The full variable domain, completed using reference TRBV9 and TRBJ2-2, is DSGVTQTPKHLITATGQRVTLRCSPRSGDLSVYWYQQSLDQGLQFLIQYYNGEERAKGNILERFSAQQFPDLHSELNLSSLELGDSALYFCASSVGGQAGELFFGEGSRLTVL.